The 26 T cell receptor beta chains given below trace back to one sample, sequenced in a study of T cell responses to AZD1222 COVID-19 vaccine. Using immunoSEQ multiplex PCR, the repertoire was profiled, and TCRdb retains in-frame clones only, with some absent. The table lists 95,000 to 150,000 clones, around nine tenths of them singletons. The input for sequencing was peripheral blood, taken on day 0 of AZD1222 vaccination. The source of these receptors is an adult in good health.

This clone was seen only a few times. The V gene is TRBV6-4, the J gene TRBJ2-3, with 7 bases aligning to TRBD2. Germline V gives CDR1 MRHNA, CDR2 SNTAGT. The CDR3 has 14 amino acids. Trimming at V came to 7 bases and at J to 0 bases, leaving 4 bases not matched to a gene. The CDR3 loop reads CASKRDLSTDTQYF. The CDR3 DNA reads as TGTGCCAGCAAGCGGGACTTAAGCACAGATACGCAGTATTTT.

The chain carries TRBV3-1 (or the pseudogene TRBV3-2) and TRBJ2-3; 7 nucleotides line up with TRBD2. Losses at the gene ends were 3 bases for V and 2 bases for J; bases not matched to a gene: 2. Germline CDR1 LGHDT, CDR2 YNNKEL (reference sequence). This CDR3 is 14 amino acids long. CDR3 loop: CASSQGGYTDTQYF. CDR3 coding DNA: TGTGCCAGCAGCCAGGGGGGGTACACAGATACGCAGTATTTT.

The chain employs TRBV10-3 and TRBJ1-1; possibly TRBD1 for D (6 bases). Germline CDR1 and CDR2: ENHRY and SYGVKD. The CDR3 extends over 15 amino acids. The germline V and J ends were trimmed by 0 bases and 4 bases, with 12 bases remaining between them. The CDR3 region has the DNA TGTGCCATCAGTGAGTCGCGAGGGGGAGGCACTGAAGCTTTCTTT. Its protein product is CAISESRGGGTEAFF.

The chain couples TRBV18 to TRBJ1-1, with D possibly matching TRBD1 (6 bases). CDR3 size: 15 residues. V was pared by 7 bases and J by 3 bases, with 18 bases between. Germline assignment: CDR1 KGHSH and CDR2 LQKENI. CDR3 protein: CASFPLRGGDTEAFF. The CDR3 region has the DNA TGTGCCAGCTTTCCTCTTAGGGGGGGGGACACTGAAGCTTTCTTT.

This clone appeared once. The chain joins TRBV18 to TRBJ1-2, with TRBD1 as a possible D gene (5 bases). CDR1 KGHSH and CDR2 LQKENI come from the germline V gene. The CDR3 extends over 13 amino acids. V shed 4 bases and J shed 4 bases, with 10 bases lying between them. CDR3 nucleotides: TGTGCCAGCTCACTCGTTGACAGCTATGGCTACACCTTC. This encodes CASSLVDSYGYTF.

The rearrangement links TRBV19 to TRBJ2-7; D may match TRBD1 or TRBD2 (5 bases each). V was clipped by 5 bases and J by 4 bases, with 15 bases between them. CDR1 is LNHDA, CDR2 SQIVND, per germline (reference sequence). The CDR3 loop spans 14 amino acids. Written as DNA, the CDR3 is TGTGCCAGTAGTTTGACTGGGGGTAGTTACGAGCAGTACTTC. As protein: CASSLTGGSYEQYF.

The V gene is TRBV7-3, the J gene TRBJ2-5; 9 bases map to TRBD1. The CDR3 contains 15 residues. The germline gives CDR1 SGHTA, CDR2 FQGTGA. V lost 3 bases, J lost 1 base, and 3 bases stayed unmatched. CDR3 residues: CASSLGTGLQETQYF. The CDR3 DNA follows: TGTGCCAGCAGCTTGGGGACAGGGCTCCAAGAGACCCAGTACTTC.

The gene calls are TRBV7-9 and TRBJ2-5; no definite D call. The V and J ends lost 2 bases and 2 bases respectively, with 9 bases between them. CDR3 length: 14 amino acids. CDR1 and CDR2 (germline): SEHNR, FQNEAQ (reference sequence). CDR3 in DNA: TGTGCCAGCAGCTTAATAGCAGCACAAGAGACCCAGTACTTC. Protein sequence: CASSLIAAQETQYF. The full variable domain, its missing parts supplied by reference TRBV7-9 and TRBJ2-5, is DTGVSQNPRHKITKRGQNVTFRCDPISEHNRLYWYRQTLGQGPEFLTYFQNEAQLEKSRLLSDRFSAERPKGSFSTLEIQRTEQGDSAMYLCASSLIAAQETQYFGPGTRLLVL.

The rearrangement links TRBV28 to TRBJ2-1, with D possibly being TRBD1 (5 bases). Trimming took off 5 bases at V and 6 bases at J, with 14 bases between the two ends. CDR1 and CDR2 (germline): MDHEN, SYDVKM. The CDR3 contains 14 residues. The CDR3 loop reads CASSPSRTSNEQFF. The CDR3 DNA follows: TGTGCCAGCAGTCCTTCCCGGACAAGCAATGAGCAGTTCTTC.

The V and J genes are TRBV9 and TRBJ1-6; 8 bases are shared with TRBD1. J was trimmed by 11 bases and V by 0 bases; bases with no gene match: 7. The CDR3 loop spans 15 amino acids. Germline loops: CDR1 SGDLS, CDR2 YYNGEE. This CDR3 reads CASSVGDRGKAPLHF. In DNA form, the CDR3 reads TGTGCCAGCAGCGTAGGCGACAGGGGAAAGGCACCCCTCCACTTT.

The chain recombines TRBV2 with TRBJ2-4, with D maybe TRBD2 (6 bases). The CDR3 has 13 amino acids. V dropped 6 bases and J dropped 7 bases, with 13 bases sitting between them. Germline V gives CDR1 SNHLY, CDR2 FYNNEI. The CDR3 DNA is TGTGCCAGCAGCGGGGGAATGGTGAACATTCAGTACTTC. This gives the protein CASSGGMVNIQYF.

This chain links TRBV27 with TRBJ1-5, with 8 bases lining up with TRBD1. J was trimmed by 0 bases and V by 6 bases; bases with no gene match: 7. The germline V gene has CDR1 MNHEY and CDR2 SMNVEV (reference sequence). The CDR3 covers 16 residues. CDR3 bases: TGTGCCAGCAGCGTGACAGGGGCTCCTAGCAATCAGCCCCAGCATTTT. Protein product: CASSVTGAPSNQPQHF.

CDR3 nucleotides: TGCGCCAGCAGCGAACTAGCGGAAGGGACCGGGGAGCTGTTTTTT. This translates into CASSELAEGTGELFF. The J gene is TRBJ2-2, the V gene TRBV5-1, with 8 bases aligning to TRBD2. Germline V gives CDR1 SGHRS, CDR2 YFSETQ. The CDR3 is made up of 15 amino acids. V lost 4 bases, J lost 5 bases, and 7 bases stayed unmatched.

V gene TRBV27 combines with J gene TRBJ1-3; 7 positions match TRBD1. The CDR3 has 14 residues. Germline values: CDR1 MNHEY, CDR2 SMNVEV (reference sequence). The trim removed 6 bases at V and 8 bases at J, leaving 10 bases unmatched. The CDR3, as DNA: TGTGCCAGCAGCGCACGAAAGGGGGCGGACACCATATATTTT. This sequence encodes CASSARKGADTIYF.

The chain couples TRBV5-1 to TRBJ2-7; TRBD1 matches at 8 bases. This CDR3 has 14 amino acids. Germline V lookup: CDR1 SGHRS, CDR2 YFSETQ. With 3 bases clipped from V and 5 bases from J, the junction kept 7 bases outside the gene matches. CDR3 protein: CASSSNTGGNEQYF. In nucleotides, the CDR3 is TGCGCCAGCAGCTCTAATACAGGGGGGAACGAGCAGTACTTC.

The V and J genes are TRBV28 and TRBJ1-3; D gene unclear. The germline V gene encodes CDR1 MDHEN and CDR2 SYDVKM. The CDR3 consists of 15 residues. Trimming stripped 3 bases from V and 2 bases from J, with 11 bases between. The CDR3 region has the DNA TGTGCCAGCAGTTTGACCACGGTGCCTGGAAACACCATATATTTT. This encodes CASSLTTVPGNTIYF.

The chain employs TRBV7-2 and TRBJ1-1; 8 bases fit TRBD1. Germline loops: CDR1 SGHTA, CDR2 FQGNSA. CDR3 length equals 12 residues. The trim removed 6 bases at V and 11 bases at J, leaving 8 bases unmatched. CDR3 sequence (DNA): TGTGCCAGCAGGCGGACAGGGAATGCGGCTTTCTTT. Residues: CASRRTGNAAFF.

The V call is TRBV10-2, the J call TRBJ2-1, with D tentatively TRBD2 (5 bases). The CDR3 sequence is 11 residues long. V lost 8 bases and J 8 bases, leaving 10 bases between the germline ends. Germline-derived CDR1 and CDR2 are WSHSY and SAAADI. The CDR3 region has the DNA TGCGCCAGCTCGGGGTTGGATGAGCAGTTCTTC. Its protein product is CASSGLDEQFF.

This sequence joins TRBV30 and TRBJ1-1, with TRBD1 matching 7 bases. The V gene's germline CDR1 is GTSNPN and CDR2 SVGIG (reference sequence). The trim removed 1 base at V and 1 base at J, leaving 3 bases unmatched. There are 14 residues in the CDR3. The CDR3 DNA reads TGTGCCTGGAGTGCCGGACAGGAGAACACTGAAGCTTTCTTT. As protein: CAWSAGQENTEAFF.

The gene calls are TRBV28 and TRBJ1-2; a possible D gene is TRBD1 (5 bases). This CDR3 comprises 13 residues. V was pared by 6 bases and J by 2 bases, with 10 bases between. Germline V gene data show CDR1 as MDHEN and CDR2 as SYDVKM. In DNA form, the CDR3 reads TGTGCCAGCAGCTTACAGGAAAACTATGGCTACACCTTC. Translating gives CASSLQENYGYTF.

The J gene is TRBJ2-7, the V gene TRBV29-1; D gene ambiguous. Germline V gene data show CDR1 as SQVTM and CDR2 as ANQGSEA. V lost 2 bases and J lost 0, with 8 bases in between. This CDR3 spans 13 amino acids. CDR3 residues: CSVEKLRSYEQYF. CDR3 bases: TGCAGCGTTGAAAAGCTACGCTCCTACGAGCAGTACTTC.

The V and J genes are TRBV28 and TRBJ2-7; D gene ambiguous. V lost 7 bases to trimming and J lost 6 bases, with 10 bases between them. This CDR3 has 11 residues. CDR1 is MDHEN and CDR2 is SYDVKM in the germline V gene. CDR3: CASTSGREQYF. Written as DNA, the CDR3 is TGTGCCAGCACCTCGGGCCGCGAGCAGTACTTC.

In its sample, this clone ranks as medium-sized. The chain has TRBV28 and TRBJ1-5, with 10 nucleotides matching TRBD1. The ends lost 2 bases at V and 4 bases at J; junction bases unmatched: 8. The CDR3 loop spans 17 amino acids. Germline-derived CDR1 and CDR2 are MDHEN and SYDVKM. The CDR3 here is CASSLRRDRGRNQPQHF. The CDR3, as DNA: TGTGCCAGCAGTTTAAGGCGAGACAGGGGGCGGAATCAGCCCCAGCATTTT.

The chain joins TRBV27 to TRBJ1-2; weak D call: TRBD1 (5 bases). The CDR3 is made up of 14 amino acids. Germline V gene data show CDR1 as MNHEY and CDR2 as SMNVEV (reference sequence). Trimming stripped 0 bases from V and 8 bases from J, with 13 bases between. CDR3: CASSLSPDRQGYTF. The CDR3 DNA follows: TGTGCCAGCAGTTTATCGCCTGATCGACAGGGCTACACCTTC.

V is TRBV5-4 and J is TRBJ1-2, with D possibly being TRBD1 (5 bases). V dropped 9 bases and J dropped 4 bases, with 13 bases sitting between them. From germline, CDR1 is SGHNT and CDR2 YYREEE (reference sequence). The CDR3 extends over 12 amino acids. CDR3 residues: CAIPQGAYGYTF. CDR3 DNA: TGTGCCATCCCCCAGGGAGCCTATGGCTACACCTTC.

V is TRBV13 and J is TRBJ1-1; D unresolved. Germline values: CDR1 PRHDT, CDR2 FYEKMQ (reference sequence). V dropped 0 bases and J dropped 0 bases, with 14 bases sitting between them. This CDR3 has 17 amino acids. The CDR3, as DNA: TGTGCCAGCAGCTTAGGCCTTAACGAGGTCATGAACACTGAAGCTTTCTTT. Amino acids: CASSLGLNEVMNTEAFF. Looking up the rest from reference TRBV13 and TRBJ1-1 gives the full variable domain: AAGVIQSPRHLIKEKRETATLKCYPIPRHDTVYWYQQGPGQDPQFLISFYEKMQSDKGSIPDRFSAQQFSDYHSELNMSSLELGDSALYFCASSLGLNEVMNTEAFFGQGTRLTVV.